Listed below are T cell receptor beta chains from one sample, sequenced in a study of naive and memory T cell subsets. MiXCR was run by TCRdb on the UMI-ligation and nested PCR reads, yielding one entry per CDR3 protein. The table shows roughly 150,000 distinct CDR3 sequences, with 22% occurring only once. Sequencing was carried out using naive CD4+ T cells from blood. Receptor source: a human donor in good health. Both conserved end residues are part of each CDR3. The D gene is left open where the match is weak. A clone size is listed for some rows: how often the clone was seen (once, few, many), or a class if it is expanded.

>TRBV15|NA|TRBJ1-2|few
TGTGCCACCAGCGATTGGGCTAAATATAGGGCAGGACGAAACTATGGCTACACCTTC
CATSDWAKYRAGRNYGYTF
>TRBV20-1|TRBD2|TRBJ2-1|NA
TGCAGTGCTCCCCTTTGGACTAGCGTTAACAATGAGCAGTTCTTC
CSAPLWTSVNNEQFF
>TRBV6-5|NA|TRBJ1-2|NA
TGTGCCAGCAGAAACCGACAGGCAGCTAACTATGGCTACACCTTC
CASRNRQAANYGYTF
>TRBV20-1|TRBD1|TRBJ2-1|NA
TGCAGTGTCGCGGACAGGCCCTACAATGAGCAGTTCTTC
CSVADRPYNEQFF
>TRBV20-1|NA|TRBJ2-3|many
TGCAGTGCTAGAGATCTCAGCGGTCCAACAGATACGCAGTATTTT
CSARDLSGPTDTQYF
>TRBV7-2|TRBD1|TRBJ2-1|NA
TGTGCCAGCAGTACAGGGGGCCCGCCCAATGAGCAGTTCTTC
CASSTGGPPNEQFF
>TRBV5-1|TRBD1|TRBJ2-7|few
TGCGCCAGCAGCTTGTGGGGACAGACCTACGAGCAGTACTTC
CASSLWGQTYEQYF
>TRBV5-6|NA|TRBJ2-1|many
TGTGCCAGCAGCTTGAGGAGGGCCGGGAGTGATGAGCAGTTCTTC
CASSLRRAGSDEQFF
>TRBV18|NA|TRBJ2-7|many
TGTGCCAGCTCACCAGTTGGATTCAAGGTGGAGCAGTACTTC
CASSPVGFKVEQYF
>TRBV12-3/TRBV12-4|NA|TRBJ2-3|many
TGTGCCAGCAGTTTATTCGCCGATAATACGCAGTATTTT
CASSLFADNTQYF
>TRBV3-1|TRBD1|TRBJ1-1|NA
TGTGCCAGCAGCCAAGTGGCAGGGGGTGACACTGAAGCTTTCTTT
CASSQVAGGDTEAFF
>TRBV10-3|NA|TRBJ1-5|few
TGTGCCATCAGTGGAGGGGATCAGCCCCAGCATTTT
CAISGGDQPQHF
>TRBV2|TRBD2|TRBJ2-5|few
TGTGCCAGCAGTGAGGCCCGGGCGGGAGGGCAAGAGACCCAGTACTTC
CASSEARAGGQETQYF
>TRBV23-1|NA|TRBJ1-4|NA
TGCGCCAGCAACGTAGGCCCGCCAGAAAAACTGTTTTTT
CASNVGPPEKLFF
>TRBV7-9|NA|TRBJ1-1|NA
TGTGCCAGCAGTACAGTCAGGGACACTGAAGCTTTCTTT
CASSTVRDTEAFF
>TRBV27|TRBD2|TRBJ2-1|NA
TGTGCCAGCAGTGTTCTAGGAGTAGCGGGAAATAACAATGAGCAGTTCTTC
CASSVLGVAGNNNEQFF
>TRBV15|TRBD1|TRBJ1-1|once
TGTGCCACCAACAGAGCACCCTTGGACAGGCATAGGTACCCTCAGGAAAACACTGAAGCTTTCTTT
CATNRAPLDRHRYPQENTEAFF
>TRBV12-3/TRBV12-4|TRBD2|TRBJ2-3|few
TGTGCCAGCAGAACCGGGACTAGCGGGAGATCGGTCTTCACAGATACGCAGTATTTT
CASRTGTSGRSVFTDTQYF
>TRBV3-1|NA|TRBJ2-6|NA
TGTGCCAGCACCAGTCGCCAGGGCTCTGGGGCCAACGTCCTGACTTTC
CASTSRQGSGANVLTF
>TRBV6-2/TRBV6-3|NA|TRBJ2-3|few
TGTGCCAGCAGTTATACGGGAGTGTTCCCAGATACGCAGTATTTT
CASSYTGVFPDTQYF
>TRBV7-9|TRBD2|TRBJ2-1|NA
TGTGCCAGCAGCTTAACCACGGTGGCTAGCGGATTTTTAACACCCTCCTACAATGAGCAGTTCTTC
CASSLTTVASGFLTPSYNEQFF
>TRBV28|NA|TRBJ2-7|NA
TGTGCCAGCAGATTTCCGGGACCCCTCTACGAGCAGTACTTC
CASRFPGPLYEQYF
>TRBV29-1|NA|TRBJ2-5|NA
TGCAGCGCCACGGTAATCCAAGAGACCCAGTACTTC
CSATVIQETQYF
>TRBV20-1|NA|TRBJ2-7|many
TGCAGTGCTAGGAAGGCGGGGTACGAGCAGTACTTC
CSARKAGYEQYF
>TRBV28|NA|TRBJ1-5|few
TGTGCCAGCAGTTTACGGGGATATAGCAATCAGCCCCAGCATTTT
CASSLRGYSNQPQHF
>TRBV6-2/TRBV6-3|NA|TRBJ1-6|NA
TGTGCCAGCAGTTCAACAGAAGCGAATTCACCCCTCCACTTT
CASSSTEANSPLHF
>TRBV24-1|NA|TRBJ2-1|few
TGTGCCACCAGTGGGGGGGCGGTATACAATGAGCAGTTCTTC
CATSGGAVYNEQFF
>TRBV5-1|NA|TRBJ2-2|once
TGCGCCAGCAGCTTGGTCCTAAACACCGGGGAGCTGTTTTTT
CASSLVLNTGELFF
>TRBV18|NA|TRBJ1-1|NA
TGTGCCAGCTCACCCGGAACAGGCTCGTACACTGAAGCTTTCTTT
CASSPGTGSYTEAFF
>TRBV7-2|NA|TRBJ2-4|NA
TGTGCCAGCAGCGAGAGGTACAGAGAGACGAACATTCAGTACTTC
CASSERYRETNIQYF
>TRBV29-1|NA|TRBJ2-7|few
TGCAGCGTTGGGATTCCACCCTACGAGCAGTACTTC
CSVGIPPYEQYF
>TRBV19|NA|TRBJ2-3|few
TGTGCCAGTAGTATAACGACAGCAAGCACAGATACGCAGTATTTT
CASSITTASTDTQYF
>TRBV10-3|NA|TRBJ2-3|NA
TGTGCCATAGGGACAGATACGCAGTATTTT
CAIGTDTQYF
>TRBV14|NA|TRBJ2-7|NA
TGTGCCAGCAGCCTAATGACAGTATCCTACGAGCAGTACTTC
CASSLMTVSYEQYF
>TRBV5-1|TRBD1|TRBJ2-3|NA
TGCGCCAGCAGTCGGACAGGGGGCTCAGAGGATACGCAGTATTTT
CASSRTGGSEDTQYF
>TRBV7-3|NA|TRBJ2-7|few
TGTGCCAGCAGCTCAGGGCCGGTCGCCTACGAGCAGTACTTC
CASSSGPVAYEQYF
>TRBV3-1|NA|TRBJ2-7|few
TGTGCCAGCAGCCAAGGGTTGGACGCTCAGCAGTACTTC
CASSQGLDAQQYF
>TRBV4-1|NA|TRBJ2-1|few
TGCGCCAGCAGCCAAGATCTACTGTACTCCTACAATGAGCAGTTCTTC
CASSQDLLYSYNEQFF
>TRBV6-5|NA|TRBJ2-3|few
TGTGCCAGTGGCAGGGACTTCAACTCGGTTACGCAGTATTTT
CASGRDFNSVTQYF
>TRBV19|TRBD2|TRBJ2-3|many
TGTGCCAGTAGTCTTCGACTAGCGGGAGGGTACACTAGCACAGATACGCAGTATTTT
CASSLRLAGGYTSTDTQYF
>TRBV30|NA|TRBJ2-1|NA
TGTGCCTGGAGACAAGTTGAGCAGTTCTTC
CAWRQVEQFF
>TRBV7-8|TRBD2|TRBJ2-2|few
TGTGCCAGCAGCTTAGCGCGGGTAGCGGGAGGGCCGGGGCCCGGGGAGCTGTTTTTT
CASSLARVAGGPGPGELFF
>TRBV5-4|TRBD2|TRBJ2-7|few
TGTGCCAGCAGTCCGGGACTAGCGGGAGACTCCGAGCAGTACTTC
CASSPGLAGDSEQYF
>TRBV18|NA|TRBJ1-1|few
TGTGCCAGCTCACCGAAGAACACTGAAGCTTTCTTT
CASSPKNTEAFF
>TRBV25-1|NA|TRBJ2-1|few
TGTGCCAGCACCGGGAGCCAGTCCTACAATGAGCAGTTCTTC
CASTGSQSYNEQFF
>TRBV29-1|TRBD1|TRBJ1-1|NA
TGCAGCGTTGCCCCCAGGCGGGACAGTGAAGCTTTCTTT
CSVAPRRDSEAFF
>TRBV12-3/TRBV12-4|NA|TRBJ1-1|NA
TGTGCCAGCAGTCCACAACAGTTTACTGAAGCTTTCTTT
CASSPQQFTEAFF
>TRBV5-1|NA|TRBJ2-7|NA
TGCGCCAGCAGTTCCCAGGAGTACGAGCAGTACTTC
CASSSQEYEQYF
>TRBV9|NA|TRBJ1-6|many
TGTGCCAGCAGCTTACCACTAGGGGAAGGCTCCTATAATTCACCCCTCCACTTT
CASSLPLGEGSYNSPLHF
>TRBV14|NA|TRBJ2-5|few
TGTGCCAGCAGCCGCAACCTATTGGCACTTCAAGAGACCCAGTACTTC
CASSRNLLALQETQYF
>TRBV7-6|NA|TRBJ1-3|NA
TGTGCCAGCAGCTTAGCTCCATTGAAGTTCTCTGGAAACACCATATATTTT
CASSLAPLKFSGNTIYF
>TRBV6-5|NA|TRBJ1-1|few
TGTGCCAGCAGTTACTCGAGAAGGGGGAACACTGAAGCTTTCTTT
CASSYSRRGNTEAFF
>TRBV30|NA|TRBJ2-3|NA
TGTGCCTGGAGAGGTCTAGGGACAGATACGCAGTATTTT
CAWRGLGTDTQYF
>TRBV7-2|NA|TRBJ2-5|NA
TGTGCCAGCAGCCCCTTCAGGGGATTCCAAGAGACCCAGTACTTC
CASSPFRGFQETQYF
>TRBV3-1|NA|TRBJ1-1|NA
TGTGCCAGCAGCCAATTTCAGACGGGAAACACTGAAGCTTTCTTT
CASSQFQTGNTEAFF
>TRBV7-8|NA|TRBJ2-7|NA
TGTGCCAGCAGCTTAGCGCTTGGGGGCGACGAGCAGTACTTC
CASSLALGGDEQYF
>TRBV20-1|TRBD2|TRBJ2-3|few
TGCAGTGCTAGAGCGAAACTAGCGGGCTTCACAGATACGCAGTATTTT
CSARAKLAGFTDTQYF
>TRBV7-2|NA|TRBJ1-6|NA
TGTGCCAGCAGCTCCTTCGGGACTCATTCACCCCTCCACTTT
CASSSFGTHSPLHF
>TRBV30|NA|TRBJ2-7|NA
TGTGCCTGGGGGTCGGGACGGAACTACGAGCAGTACTTC
CAWGSGRNYEQYF
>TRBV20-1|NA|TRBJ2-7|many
TGCAGTGCTAGACAGGGACTCCACGAGCAGTACTTC
CSARQGLHEQYF